This paragraph reports one T cell receptor beta chain. These data come from a study of T cells in tuberculosis. The method was immunoSEQ multiplex PCR; TCRdb's version includes in-frame clones alone and lacks a portion of them. Here the sample spans tens of thousands of clones, approximately 91% being singletons. The CDR3 has 15 amino acids. CDR1 is SQVTM and CDR2 is ANQGSEA in the germline V gene. J gave up 6 bases and V 4 bases, and 10 bases lay outside the gene matches. Sorting used thawed, overnight-rested PBMC stained with anti-CD3, a viability dye and GMM-loaded CD1B tetramer. C32 glucose monomycolate from Rhodococcus equi was loaded onto the CD1B tetramers. From each donor, some 96,000 tetramer-negative cells were sorted.

The sequence was collected from an adult woman with latent tuberculosis. The chain couples TRBV29-1 to TRBJ2-2; the match to TRBD1 covers 8 bases. Sequencing was carried out using CD1b-GMM tetramer-negative cells sorted from PBMCs. The CDR3 sequence is CSVVTGQGASGELFF. The CDR3 nucleotides read TGCAGCGTTGTTACGGGGCAGGGGGCGTCCGGGGAGCTGTTTTTT.